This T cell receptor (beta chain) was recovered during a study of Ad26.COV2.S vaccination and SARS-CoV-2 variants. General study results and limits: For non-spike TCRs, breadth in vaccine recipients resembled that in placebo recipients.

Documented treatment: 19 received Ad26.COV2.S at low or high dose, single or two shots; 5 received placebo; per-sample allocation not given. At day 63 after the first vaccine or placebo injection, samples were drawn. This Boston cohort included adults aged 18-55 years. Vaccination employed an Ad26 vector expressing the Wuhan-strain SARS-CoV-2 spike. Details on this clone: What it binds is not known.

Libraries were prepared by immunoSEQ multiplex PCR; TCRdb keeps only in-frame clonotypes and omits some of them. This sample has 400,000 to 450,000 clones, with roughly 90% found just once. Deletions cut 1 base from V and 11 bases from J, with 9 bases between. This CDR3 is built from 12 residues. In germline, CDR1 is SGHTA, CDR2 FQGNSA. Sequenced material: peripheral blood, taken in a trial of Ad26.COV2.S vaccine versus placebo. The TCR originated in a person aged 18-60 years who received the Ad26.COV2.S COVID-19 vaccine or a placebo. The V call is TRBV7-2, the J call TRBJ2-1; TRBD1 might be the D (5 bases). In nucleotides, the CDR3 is TGTGCCAGCAGCTTAGAGCAGGGTAAGCAGTTCTTC. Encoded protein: CASSLEQGKQFF.